The subject of this entry is one T cell receptor beta chain. Trimming took off 4 bases at V and 6 bases at J, with 7 bases between the two ends. The CDR3 sequence is 11 residues long. Germline-derived CDR1 and CDR2 are GTSNPN and SVGIG (reference sequence). Unsorted PBMC DNA went through sequencing on ten immunoSEQ deep assay plates. Authors' methods: ImmunoSEQ junction-only sequences lacked quality scores, so their filtering differed. Clones were sequenced by immunoSEQ multiplex PCR, and TCRdb holds only the in-frame ones, with some missing. V and J calls and clone size are those listed in that table; D and trimming were worked out from the DNA. Of about 500,000 clones in the sample, roughly four fifths were seen once. The sample is drawn from a study of shared clonotypes between healthy human individuals. Study-wide context: A couple of women and a few men aged 18 to 49 served as donors.

Sequenced sample: PBMCs. The genes are TRBV30 and TRBJ2-1, with unresolved D. This sequence was found in a woman aged 40-49 years in good health. Some clones in this sample may be carry-over from other donors' samples. This CDR3 is CAWILANEQFF. CDR3 sequence (DNA): TGTGCCTGGATCCTTGCCAATGAGCAGTTCTTC. Using reference TRBV30 and TRBJ2-1 for the parts outside the CDR3, the full variable domain is SQTIHQWPATLVQPVGSPLSLECTVEGTSNPNLYWYRQAAGRGLQLLFYSVGIGQISSEVPQNLSASRPQDRQFILSSKKLLLSDSGFYLCAWILANEQFFGPGTRLTVL.